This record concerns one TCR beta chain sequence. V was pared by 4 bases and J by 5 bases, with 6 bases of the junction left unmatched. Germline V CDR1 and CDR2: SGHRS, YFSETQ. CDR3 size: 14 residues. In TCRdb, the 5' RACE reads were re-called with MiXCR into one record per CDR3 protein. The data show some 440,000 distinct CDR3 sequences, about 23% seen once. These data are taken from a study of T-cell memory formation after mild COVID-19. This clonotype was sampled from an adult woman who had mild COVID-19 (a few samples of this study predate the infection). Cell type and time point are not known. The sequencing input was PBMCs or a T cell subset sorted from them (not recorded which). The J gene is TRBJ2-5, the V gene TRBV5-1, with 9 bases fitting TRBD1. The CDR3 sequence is CASSQGTGYETQYF. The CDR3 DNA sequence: TGCGCCAGCAGCCAGGGGACAGGGTATGAGACCCAGTACTTC.